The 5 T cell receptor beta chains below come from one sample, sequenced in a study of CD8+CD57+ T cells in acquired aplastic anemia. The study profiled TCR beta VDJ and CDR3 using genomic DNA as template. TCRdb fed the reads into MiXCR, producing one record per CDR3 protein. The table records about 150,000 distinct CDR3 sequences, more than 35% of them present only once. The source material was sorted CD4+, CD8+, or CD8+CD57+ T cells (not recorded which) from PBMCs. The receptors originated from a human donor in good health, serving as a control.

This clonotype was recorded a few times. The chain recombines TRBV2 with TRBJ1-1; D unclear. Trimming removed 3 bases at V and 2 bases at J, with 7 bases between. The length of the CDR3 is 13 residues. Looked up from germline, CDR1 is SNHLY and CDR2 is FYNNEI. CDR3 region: CASSDYGNTEAFF. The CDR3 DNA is TGTGCCAGCAGTGACTATGGAAACACTGAAGCTTTCTTT.

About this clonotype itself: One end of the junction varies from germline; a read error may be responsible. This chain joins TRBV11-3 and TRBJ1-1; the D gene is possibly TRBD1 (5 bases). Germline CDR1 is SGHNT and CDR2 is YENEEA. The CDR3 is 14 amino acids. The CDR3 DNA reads TGTGCCATCAGCTACGACGGGGGGAACACTGAAGCTTTCTTT. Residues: CAISYDGGNTEAFF.

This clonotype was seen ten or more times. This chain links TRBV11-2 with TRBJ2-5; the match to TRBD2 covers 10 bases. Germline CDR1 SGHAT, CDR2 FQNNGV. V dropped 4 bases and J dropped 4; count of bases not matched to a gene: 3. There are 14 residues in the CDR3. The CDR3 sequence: CASSWTSGRETQYF. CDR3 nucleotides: TGTGCCAGCAGCTGGACTAGCGGAAGAGAGACCCAGTACTTC.

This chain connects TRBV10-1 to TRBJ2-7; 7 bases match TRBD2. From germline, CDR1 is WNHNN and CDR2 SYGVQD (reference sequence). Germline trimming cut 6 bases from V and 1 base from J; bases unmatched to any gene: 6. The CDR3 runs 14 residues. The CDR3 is CASSDIAGSYEQYF. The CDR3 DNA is TGCGCCAGCAGCGATATAGCGGGTTCCTACGAGCAGTACTTC.

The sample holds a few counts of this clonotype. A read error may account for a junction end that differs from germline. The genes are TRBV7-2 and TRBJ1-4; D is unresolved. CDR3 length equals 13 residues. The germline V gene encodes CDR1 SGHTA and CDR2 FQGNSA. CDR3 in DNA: TGTGCCAACAGCTTAACCGATAATGAAAAACTGTTTTTT. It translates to CANSLTDNEKLFF.